These 31 T cell receptor beta chains originate from one sample sequenced in a study of blood T cells in healthy people across ages. A sample-barcoded 5' primer and a J-beta primer mix were used in a second PCR of roughly 7 to 12 cycles. TCRdb used MiXCR to reprocess the 5' RACE reads, holding one entry per CDR3 protein. The sample lists over 1,300,000 distinct CDR3 sequences, around 55% occurring once. Sequenced material: blood. These receptors all come from a man aged 18 to 30 in good health.

The V gene is TRBV10-3, the J gene TRBJ1-4; the D is unclear. Looked up from germline, CDR1 is ENHRY and CDR2 is SYGVKD. This CDR3 is 14 amino acids long. Trimming stripped 0 bases from V and 5 bases from J, with 7 bases between. CDR3 sequence (DNA): TGTGCCATCAGTGAGTCCAGAAGCAATGAAAAACTGTTTTTT. Its translation is CAISESRSNEKLFF.

Only one count was recorded for this clonotype. The chain has TRBV29-1 and TRBJ2-1; TRBD2 matches at 8 bases. Germline CDR1 and CDR2: SQVTM and ANQGSEA. CDR3 size: 14 residues. V trimming: 7 bases; J trimming: 4 bases; junction bases outside the gene matches: 9. The CDR3 is CSGEVPGGYNEQFF. The CDR3 DNA is TGCAGCGGGGAGGTTCCGGGAGGGTACAATGAGCAGTTCTTC.

This clonotype was observed a handful of times. The chain carries TRBV7-9 and TRBJ2-3, with D uncertain. The CDR3 covers 13 residues. Germline CDR1 reads SEHNR; CDR2 reads FQNEAQ (reference sequence). Trimming removed 5 bases at V and 5 bases at J, with 11 bases between. In nucleotides, the CDR3 is TGTGCCAGCAGCGTATCGTCCGAAGATACGCAGTATTTT. Protein sequence: CASSVSSEDTQYF.

The chain joins TRBV6-1 to TRBJ2-3, with TRBD2 matching over 12 bases. The germline gives CDR1 MNHNS, CDR2 SASEGT. The V gene end was trimmed by 6 bases and the J gene end by 4 bases; junction bases not matched to a gene: 8. CDR3 length equals 16 residues. The CDR3: CASSSRTSGEPDTQYF. In nucleotides, the CDR3 is TGTGCCAGCAGCTCACGGACTAGCGGGGAACCAGATACGCAGTATTTT.

This clonotype was seen only a few times. This chain uses TRBV11-2 with TRBJ2-5; D possibly corresponds to TRBD2 (5 bases). This CDR3 region has 15 residues. Germline V gene sequence: CDR1 SGHAT, CDR2 FQNNGV. V lost 1 base and J 4 bases, leaving 13 bases between the germline ends. The chain's CDR3 is CASSLVAPSGETQYF. DNA of the CDR3: TGTGCCAGCAGCTTAGTAGCGCCATCGGGAGAGACCCAGTACTTC. The full variable domain, completed using reference TRBV11-2 and TRBJ2-5, is EAGVAQSPRYKIIEKRQSVAFWCNPISGHATLYWYQQILGQGPKLLIQFQNNGVVDDSQLPKDRFSAERLKGVDSTLKIQPAKLEDSAVYLCASSLVAPSGETQYFGPGTRLLVL.

The chain couples TRBV7-2 to TRBJ1-4; a possible D gene is TRBD1 (6 bases). Between the trimmed V and J ends, which lost 2 bases and 2 bases, there was a span of 9 bases. The CDR3 consists of 15 residues. From germline, CDR1 is SGHTA and CDR2 FQGNSA. Written as DNA, the CDR3 is TGTGCCAGCAGCTTAAGCACAGGGACTAATGAAAAACTGTTTTTT. It codes for CASSLSTGTNEKLFF.

V and J are TRBV4-1 and TRBJ2-3; tentative D call: TRBD2 (6 bases). Trimming took 1 base from V and 9 from J, leaving 11 bases between them. CDR1 MGHRA and CDR2 YSYEKL come from the germline V gene. The CDR3 consists of 13 residues. CDR3 region: CASSQGIGGTQYF. The CDR3 DNA is TGCGCCAGCAGCCAAGGAATCGGGGGAACGCAGTATTTT.

The chain carries TRBV29-1 and TRBJ2-3; TRBD1 matches 7 bases. The junction had 11 bases not matched to a gene; V was cut back by 5 bases and J by 6 bases. The CDR3 is 14 amino acids. Germline CDR1 is SQVTM and CDR2 is ANQGSEA. In nucleotides, the CDR3 is TGCAGCGTTCTAGGGGTACAGGGGACGGATACGCAGTATTTT. It codes for CSVLGVQGTDTQYF.

This clonotype has ten or more counts. This rearrangement joins TRBV6-2 or TRBV6-3 to TRBJ2-6; D is uncertain. V gave up 5 bases and J gave up 1 base, with 3 bases separating them. This CDR3 contains 13 residues. Germline CDR1 MNHEY, CDR2 SVGEGT. In nucleotides, the CDR3 is TGTGCCAGCAGTCGATCTGGGGCCAACGTCCTGACTTTC. Its translation: CASSRSGANVLTF.

This clonotype has a handful of counts. The rearrangement links TRBV12-3 or TRBV12-4 to TRBJ2-1; D remains unclear. There are 13 residues in the CDR3. The ends were cut back, 3 bases at V and 9 bases at J, with 12 bases in the middle. The CDR3: CASSLLISGEQFF. CDR3 bases: TGTGCCAGCAGTTTGTTGATCTCCGGTGAGCAGTTCTTC.

V is TRBV5-6 and J is TRBJ2-7; 7 nucleotides match TRBD2. V was pared by 4 bases and J by 4 bases, with 11 bases of the junction left unmatched. Per the germline V gene, CDR1 is SGHDT and CDR2 is YYEEEE. CDR3 length: 15 residues. CDR3 DNA: TGTGCCAGCAGCCCCGGAACTAGCGTGAGGTACGAGCAGTACTTC. Translation gives CASSPGTSVRYEQYF.

This clonotype was observed a handful of times. The chain uses TRBV29-1 and TRBJ2-7, with 10 nucleotides matching TRBD2. Germline CDR1 reads SQVTM; CDR2 reads ANQGSEA. Unmatched junction bases numbered 9, after V lost 4 bases and J lost 6 bases. The length of the CDR3 is 14 residues. Here the CDR3 reads CSVGSLAGFIEQYF. For the CDR3, the DNA is TGCAGCGTTGGATCACTAGCGGGATTCATCGAGCAGTACTTC.

The sample holds a few counts of this clonotype. This chain links TRBV13 with TRBJ2-5; no reliable D call. The J call is in doubt because the DNA end fits TRBJ2-7 better. This CDR3 has 13 residues. Germline V lookup: CDR1 PRHDT, CDR2 FYEKMQ (reference sequence). The CDR3 DNA sequence: TGTGCCAGCAGCTTAGGAGGGTTGGCCGAGCAGTACTTC. Translating gives CASSLGGLAEQYF.

On this clonotype: The junction does not match germline at one end; this may be a read error. CDR3 in DNA: TGCGCCAGCAGCCACATCAACACTGAAGCTTACTTT. This sequence encodes CASSHINTEAYF. This chain connects TRBV4-1 to TRBJ1-1; D uncertain. The CDR3 is 12 residues long. Germline assignment: CDR1 MGHRA and CDR2 YSYEKL.

This chain uses TRBV6-2 or TRBV6-3 with TRBJ2-7; 11 bases agree with TRBD1. Germline V gene data show CDR1 as MNHEY and CDR2 as SVGEGT. V was pared by 8 bases and J by 0 bases, with 9 bases of the junction left unmatched. The CDR3 extends over 16 amino acids. The CDR3 DNA reads as TGTGCCAGCTTAGGACAGGGGGCTCGAAGCTCCTACGAGCAGTACTTC. It yields the protein CASLGQGARSSYEQYF.

J is TRBJ2-5 and V is TRBV4-3; 7 bases map to TRBD1. The germline V gene has CDR1 LGHNA and CDR2 YSLEER. This CDR3 is built from 14 residues. With 3 bases clipped from V and 5 bases from J, the junction kept 6 bases outside the gene matches. The CDR3 region has the DNA TGCGCCAGCAGCCAGGCTCCCAGGGGGGAGACCCAGTACTTC. As protein: CASSQAPRGETQYF.

The rearrangement joins TRBV29-1 to TRBJ2-5, with D possibly matching TRBD2 (5 bases). The CDR3 loop spans 12 amino acids. The V gene lost 8 bases and the J gene lost 1 base, with 11 bases spanning the gap. Germline CDR1 is SQVTM and CDR2 is ANQGSEA. The CDR3 loop is CSPTRAQETQYF. The CDR3 DNA sequence: TGCAGCCCAACTAGGGCCCAAGAGACCCAGTACTTC.

The V call is TRBV3-1, the J call TRBJ1-2; D is uncertain. V gave up 0 bases and J gave up 0 bases, with 11 bases separating them. Germline CDR1 is LGHDT and CDR2 is YNNKEL (reference sequence). The CDR3 loop spans 16 amino acids. For the CDR3, the DNA is TGTGCCAGCAGCCAAGATATCGGTTTCCCTAACTATGGCTACACCTTC. This gives the protein CASSQDIGFPNYGYTF.

The gene calls are TRBV9 and TRBJ2-6; no definite D call. CDR1 is SGDLS and CDR2 is YYNGEE in the germline V gene. This CDR3 contains 18 residues. Trimming removed 0 bases from V and 0 bases from J, with 13 bases in between. CDR3 bases: TGTGCCAGCAGCGTAGTTGTAGGCGACGACTCTGGGGCCAACGTCCTGACTTTC. This codes for CASSVVVGDDSGANVLTF.

This clonotype has just one count. V is TRBV25-1 and J is TRBJ2-2; D gene uncertain. Trimming stripped 4 bases from V and 4 bases from J, with 10 bases between. The CDR3 consists of 14 residues. Germline CDR1 reads MGHDK; CDR2 reads SYGVNS. CDR3 nucleotide sequence: TGTGCCAGCAGTGGATTAGGGTCCACCGGGGAGCTGTTTTTT. This sequence encodes CASSGLGSTGELFF.

The genes are TRBV27 and TRBJ1-4; D ambiguous. Germline V lookup: CDR1 MNHEY, CDR2 SMNVEV (reference sequence). V lost 8 bases, J lost 0 bases, and 10 bases lay in between. The CDR3 spans 14 residues. DNA for the CDR3: TGTGCCAGCCGGGCAATTGCAACTAATGAAAAACTGTTTTTT. Its translation is CASRAIATNEKLFF.

The V and J genes are TRBV4-3 and TRBJ2-3; 8 bases fit TRBD2. CDR3 size: 15 residues. Germline CDR1 LGHNA, CDR2 YSLEER. Unmatched junction bases numbered 3, after V lost 3 bases and J lost 1 base. The CDR3 region has the DNA TGCGCCAGCAGCCATATGCGGGGGGGCACAGATACGCAGTATTTT. Its protein is CASSHMRGGTDTQYF.

For this clonotype: One end of the junction is discordant with germline, which a read error may explain. V gene TRBV27 combines with J gene TRBJ1-6; D gene uncertain. This CDR3 region has 17 residues. Per the germline V gene, CDR1 is MNHEY and CDR2 is SMNVEV (reference sequence). The CDR3: CASSFRLTPSYNSPLHF. CDR3 coding DNA: TGTGCCAGCAGTTTTCGTTTGACTCCCTCCTATAATTCGCCCCTCCACTTT.

V gene TRBV15 combines with J gene TRBJ1-5, with D possibly TRBD1 on 6 matching bases. V dropped 4 bases and J dropped 0 bases, with 19 bases sitting between them. The CDR3 is 18 amino acids. CDR1 is LNHNV, CDR2 YYDKDF, per germline (reference sequence). CDR3 coding DNA: TGTGCCACCAGCACTCCGCGGGGGCAGAGCTATAGCAATCAGCCCCAGCATTTT. Translating gives CATSTPRGQSYSNQPQHF.

A few counts support this clonotype. The chain couples TRBV7-9 to TRBJ2-3, with TRBD2 matching over 11 bases. This CDR3 is built from 16 residues. The V gene's germline CDR1 is SEHNR and CDR2 FQNEAQ (reference sequence). V gave up 4 bases and J gave up 4 bases; unmatched junction bases: 7. The CDR3 sequence is CASSSLASGGSDTQYF. CDR3 sequence (DNA): TGTGCCAGCAGCTCCCTGGCTAGCGGGGGGTCAGATACGCAGTATTTT.

The gene calls are TRBV4-1 and TRBJ2-4; 8 bases are shared with TRBD1. The end of the DNA is better explained by TRBJ2-7, so the J call may be wrong. This CDR3 comprises 17 residues. Germline assignment: CDR1 MGHRA and CDR2 YSYEKL. CDR3 bases: TGCGCCAGCAGCCATGTCCCAGGGGGCTTTTATCTCTACGAGCAGTACTTC. As protein: CASSHVPGGFYLYEQYF.

This clonotype has at least ten counts. The V call is TRBV20-1, the J call TRBJ2-7; perhaps TRBD2 as D (6 bases). The CDR3 covers 14 residues. CDR1 and CDR2 from the germline V gene are DFQATT and SNEGSKA (reference sequence). Trimming removed 6 bases from V and 0 bases from J, with 15 bases in between. This CDR3 is CSAPRSGPSYEQYF. DNA of the CDR3: TGCAGTGCGCCTCGTAGCGGCCCCTCCTACGAGCAGTACTTC.

The J gene is TRBJ2-4, the V gene TRBV12-3 or TRBV12-4, with D tentatively TRBD2 (5 bases). V gave up 6 bases and J gave up 5 bases, with 8 bases separating them. The CDR3 covers 12 residues. The chain's CDR3 is CASSREENIQYF. Here the CDR3 DNA reads TGTGCCAGCAGCCGGGAAGAAAACATTCAGTACTTC.

The rearrangement uses TRBV29-1 and TRBJ2-2; no definite D call. With 6 bases removed from V and 4 bases from J, the gap between germline ends came to 6 bases. This CDR3 contains 11 residues. Germline V lookup: CDR1 SQVTM, CDR2 ANQGSEA. The CDR3 DNA is TGCAGCGTGGGTCGCACCGGGGAGCTGTTTTTT. This encodes CSVGRTGELFF.

This chain uses TRBV20-1 with TRBJ2-7; D may be TRBD1 (6 bases). Germline CDR1 and CDR2: DFQATT and SNEGSKA (reference sequence). This CDR3 has 12 amino acids. V was pared by 3 bases and J by 6 bases, with 12 bases between. For the CDR3, the DNA is TGCAGTGCTAGCGGCCAGGGGCTCGAGCAGTACTTC. It encodes CSASGQGLEQYF.

There are a few counts of this clonotype. V gene TRBV4-1 combines with J gene TRBJ2-7; D is possibly TRBD1 (5 bases). Germline CDR1 and CDR2: MGHRA and YSYEKL. Deletions cut 4 bases from V and 5 bases from J, with 15 bases between. CDR3 length equals 14 residues. The CDR3 DNA reads TGCGCCAGCAGCCTCAGGGATTTGGCACACGAGCAGTACTTC. Protein product: CASSLRDLAHEQYF.